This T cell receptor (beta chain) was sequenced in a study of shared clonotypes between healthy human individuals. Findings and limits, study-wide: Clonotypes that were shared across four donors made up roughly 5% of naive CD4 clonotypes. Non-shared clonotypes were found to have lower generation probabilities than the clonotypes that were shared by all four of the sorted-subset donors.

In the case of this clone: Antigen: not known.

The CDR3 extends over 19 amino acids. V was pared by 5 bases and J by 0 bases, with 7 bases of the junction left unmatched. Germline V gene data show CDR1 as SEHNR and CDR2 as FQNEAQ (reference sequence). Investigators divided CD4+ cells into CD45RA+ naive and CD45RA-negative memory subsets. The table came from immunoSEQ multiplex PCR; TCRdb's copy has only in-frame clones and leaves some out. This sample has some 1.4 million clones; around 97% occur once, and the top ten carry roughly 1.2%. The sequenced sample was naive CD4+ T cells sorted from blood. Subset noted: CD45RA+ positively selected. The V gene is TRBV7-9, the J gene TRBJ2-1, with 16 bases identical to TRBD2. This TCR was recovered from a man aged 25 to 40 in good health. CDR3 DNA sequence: TGTGCCAGCAGCGGCCGGGGACTAGCGGGAGGGAGCTCCTACAATGAGCAGTTCTTC. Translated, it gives CASSGRGLAGGSSYNEQFF.